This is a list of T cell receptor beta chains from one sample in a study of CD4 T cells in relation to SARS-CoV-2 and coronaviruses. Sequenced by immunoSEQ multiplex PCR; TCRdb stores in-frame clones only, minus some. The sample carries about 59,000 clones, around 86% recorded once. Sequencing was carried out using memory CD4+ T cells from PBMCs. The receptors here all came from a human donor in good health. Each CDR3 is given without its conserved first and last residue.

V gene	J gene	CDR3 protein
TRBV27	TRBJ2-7	ASSSDLTAPMGEQY
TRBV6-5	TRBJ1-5	ASSRDSGANWPQH
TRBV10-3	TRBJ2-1	AMAGTSTYNEQF
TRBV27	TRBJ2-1	ASSLRQVPRDNEQF
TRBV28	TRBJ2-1	ASSPLSTRHEQF
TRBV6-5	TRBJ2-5	ASSDNWTGRETQY
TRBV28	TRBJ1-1	AAAGGNTEAF
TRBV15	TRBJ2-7	ATSTPGLSYEQY
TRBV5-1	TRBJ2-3	ASSIQGQGTDTQY
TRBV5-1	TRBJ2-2	ASSLDASRTGELF
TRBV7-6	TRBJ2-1	ASSLVAGGPGEQF
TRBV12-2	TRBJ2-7	ASRTTIYEQY
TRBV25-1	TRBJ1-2	ASSESLGAGYT
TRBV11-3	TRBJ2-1	ASSQGLASTNEQF
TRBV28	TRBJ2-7	ASSLRAGSYEQY
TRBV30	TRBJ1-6	AWTTGLGGRNSPLH
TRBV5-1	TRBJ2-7	ASSPRRGGDSYEQY
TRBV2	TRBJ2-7	ASREYSGRAYEQY
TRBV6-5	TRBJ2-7	ASRSSGSFYEQY
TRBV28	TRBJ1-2	ASTEDRGAGGYT
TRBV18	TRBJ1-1	ASSPPGQLNTEAF
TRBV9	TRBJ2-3	ASSPGGGAGPDTQY
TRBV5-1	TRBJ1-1	ASSSGPLNTEAF
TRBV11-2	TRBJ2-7	ASSLAGGGYYEQY
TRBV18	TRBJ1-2	ASSPGRGRDPNYGYT
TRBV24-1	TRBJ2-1	ATSDSRASGGGHEQF
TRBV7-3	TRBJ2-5	ASSSTGTPRETQY
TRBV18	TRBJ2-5	ASSPAVGAGIETQY
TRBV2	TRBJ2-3	ASRATGLAGGVGTDTQY
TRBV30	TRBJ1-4	AWSVRGFGEKLF
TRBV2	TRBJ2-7	ASSGVFYYEQY
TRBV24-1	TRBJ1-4	ATSGGVEGNEKLF
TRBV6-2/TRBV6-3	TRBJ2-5	ASSYVETQY
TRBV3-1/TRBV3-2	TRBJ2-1	ASSPSPGQGVSPTTYNEQF
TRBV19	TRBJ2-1	AVGQGNEQF
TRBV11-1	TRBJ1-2	ASSSSGTLVGGYT
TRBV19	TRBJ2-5	ASTATGTETQY
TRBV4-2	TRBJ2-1	ASSQVGAGGHNEQF
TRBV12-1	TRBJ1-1	ASSFGVGKGSEAF
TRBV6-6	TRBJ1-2	ASSYSGTGFYGYT
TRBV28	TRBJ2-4	ASSAPDGGIQY
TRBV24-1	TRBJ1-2	ATSSGGRALGYT
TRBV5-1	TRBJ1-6	ASSLDLTPGNSPLH
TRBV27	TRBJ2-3	ASSLWGDTQY
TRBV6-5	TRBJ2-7	ASSDNFEQY
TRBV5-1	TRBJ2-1	ASSLAPGDEQF
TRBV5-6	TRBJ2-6	ASPMEGGANVLT
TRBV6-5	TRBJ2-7	ASSLSDLVGEQY
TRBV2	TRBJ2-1	ASIGTRSYNEQF
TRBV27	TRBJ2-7	ASSGTSGSGGEQY
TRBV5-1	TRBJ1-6	ASSPETGPNSPLH
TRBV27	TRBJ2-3	ASSLQSSTDTQY
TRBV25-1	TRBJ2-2	ASSELGLAGGAGELF
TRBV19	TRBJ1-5	ASSTGQGMRPQH
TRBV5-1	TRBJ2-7	ASSHRDRDIRSSYEQY
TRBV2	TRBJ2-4	ASSEAGLASGIQY
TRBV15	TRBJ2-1	ATSTGTGSSYNEQF